Presented here are 3 T cell receptor beta chains from one specimen sequenced in a study of immune heterogeneity within non-small cell lung tumors. TCRs were amplified from roughly 600 ng gDNA of bulk tumor per sample. During surgery, each primary tumor gave multiple biopsies spaced as far apart as possible. The study enrolled patients with untreated, newly diagnosed non-small cell lung cancer who underwent curative surgery. The authors amplified TCR beta CDR3 by multiplex PCR with 32 V and 13 J primers. TCRdb itself ran the multiplex PCR reads through MiXCR, one entry per CDR3 protein. The data hold around 29,000 distinct CDR3 sequences, with around 28% observed a single time. Sequenced: lung tumor tissue. The receptors originated from a man aged 35 to 55 with non-small cell lung cancer.

This clonotype was observed many times. The chain couples TRBV27 to TRBJ2-7, with unresolved D. Per germline, CDR1 MNHEY and CDR2 SMNVEV (reference sequence). The CDR3 extends over 14 amino acids. Trimming cost V 3 bases and J 0 bases, with 9 bases left between them. CDR3 sequence: CASSLDGFSYEQYF. CDR3 nucleotide sequence: TGTGCCAGCAGTTTGGACGGTTTCTCCTACGAGCAGTACTTC.

This clonotype was observed at least ten times. The CDR3 here is CSARTRTGRSYNEQFF. CDR3 coding DNA: TGCAGTGCTCGTACCAGAACGGGACGGTCTTACAATGAGCAGTTCTTC. The genes are TRBV20-1 and TRBJ2-1; D may match TRBD1 or TRBD2 (5 bases each). The germline V gene has CDR1 DFQATT and CDR2 SNEGSKA (reference sequence). This CDR3 is built from 16 residues. Trimming removed 5 bases at V and 4 bases at J, with 21 bases between.

This clonotype has just a few counts. This chain connects TRBV9 to TRBJ1-6, with TRBD1 matching over 7 bases. J was trimmed by 6 bases and V by 4 bases; bases with no gene match: 7. The CDR3 covers 15 residues. Germline loops: CDR1 SGDLS, CDR2 YYNGEE. CDR3 nucleotides: TGTGCCAGCAGCCCAGGGGGGGTGTTTAATTCACCCCTCCACTTT. Translated: CASSPGGVFNSPLHF.